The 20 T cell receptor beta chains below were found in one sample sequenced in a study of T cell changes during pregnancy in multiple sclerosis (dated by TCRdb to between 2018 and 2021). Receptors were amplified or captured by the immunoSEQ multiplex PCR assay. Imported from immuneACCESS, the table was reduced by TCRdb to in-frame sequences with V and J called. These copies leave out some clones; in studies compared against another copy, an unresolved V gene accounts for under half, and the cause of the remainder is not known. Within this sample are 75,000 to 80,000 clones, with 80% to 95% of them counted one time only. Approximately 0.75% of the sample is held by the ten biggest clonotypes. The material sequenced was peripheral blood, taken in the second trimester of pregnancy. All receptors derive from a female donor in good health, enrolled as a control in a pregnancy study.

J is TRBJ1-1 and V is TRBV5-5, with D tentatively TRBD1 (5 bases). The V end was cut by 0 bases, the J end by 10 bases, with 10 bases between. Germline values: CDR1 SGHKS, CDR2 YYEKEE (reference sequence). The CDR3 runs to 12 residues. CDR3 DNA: TGTGCCAGCAGCTTGGCTTCAGGGCCAGCTTTCTTT. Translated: CASSLASGPAFF. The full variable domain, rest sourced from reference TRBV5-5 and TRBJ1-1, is DAGVTQSPTHLIKTRGQQVTLRCSPISGHKSVSWYQQVLGQGPQFIFQYYEKEERGRGNFPDRFSARQFPNYSSELNVNALLLGDSALYLCASSLASGPAFFGQGTRLTVV.

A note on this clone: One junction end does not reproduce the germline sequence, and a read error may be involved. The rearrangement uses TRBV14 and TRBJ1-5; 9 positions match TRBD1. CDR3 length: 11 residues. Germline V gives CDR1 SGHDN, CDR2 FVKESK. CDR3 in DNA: TGTGCCAGCAGCCCTAGACAGGGGGGGTATTTT. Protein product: CASSPRQGGYF.

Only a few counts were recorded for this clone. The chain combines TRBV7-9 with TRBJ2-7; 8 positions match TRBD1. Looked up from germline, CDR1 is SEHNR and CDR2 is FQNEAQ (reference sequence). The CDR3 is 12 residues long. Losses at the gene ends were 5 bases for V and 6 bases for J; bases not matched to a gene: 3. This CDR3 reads CASSPTGGEQYF. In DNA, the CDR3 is TGTGCCAGCAGCCCCACAGGGGGCGAGCAGTACTTC.

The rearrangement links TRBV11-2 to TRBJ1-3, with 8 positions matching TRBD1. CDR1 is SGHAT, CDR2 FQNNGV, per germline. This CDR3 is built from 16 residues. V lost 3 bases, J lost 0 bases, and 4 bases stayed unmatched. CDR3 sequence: CASSFLTGGSGNTIYF. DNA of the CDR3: TGTGCCAGCAGCTTCTTAACAGGGGGCTCTGGAAACACCATATATTTT.

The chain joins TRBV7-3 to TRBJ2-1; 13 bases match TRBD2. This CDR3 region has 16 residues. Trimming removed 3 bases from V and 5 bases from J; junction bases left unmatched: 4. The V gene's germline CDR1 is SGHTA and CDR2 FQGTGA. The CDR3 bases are TGTGCCAGCAGCTTGACTAGCGGGGGGAAGGACAATGAGCAGTTCTTC. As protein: CASSLTSGGKDNEQFF. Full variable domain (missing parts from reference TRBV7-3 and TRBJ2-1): GAGVSQTPSNKVTEKGKYVELRCDPISGHTALYWYRQSLGQGPEFLIYFQGTGAADDSGLPNDRFFAVRPEGSVSTLKIQRTERGDSAVYLCASSLTSGGKDNEQFFGPGTRLTVL.

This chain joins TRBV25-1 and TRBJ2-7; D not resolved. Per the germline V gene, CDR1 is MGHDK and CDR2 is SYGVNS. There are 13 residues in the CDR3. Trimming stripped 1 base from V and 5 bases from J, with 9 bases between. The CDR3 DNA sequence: TGTGCCAGCAGTGAATTTAAAGGAGACGAGCAGTACTTC. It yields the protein CASSEFKGDEQYF.

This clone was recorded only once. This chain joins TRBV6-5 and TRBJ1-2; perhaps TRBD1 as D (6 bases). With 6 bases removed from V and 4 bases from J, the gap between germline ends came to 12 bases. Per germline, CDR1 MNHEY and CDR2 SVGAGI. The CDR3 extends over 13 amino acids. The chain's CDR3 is CASSSDRSYGYTF. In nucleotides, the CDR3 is TGTGCCAGCAGCTCCGACAGGTCCTATGGCTACACCTTC.

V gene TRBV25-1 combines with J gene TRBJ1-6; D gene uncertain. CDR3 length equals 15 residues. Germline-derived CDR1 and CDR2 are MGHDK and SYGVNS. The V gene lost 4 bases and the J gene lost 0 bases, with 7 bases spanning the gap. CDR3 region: CASSGGSSYNSPLHF. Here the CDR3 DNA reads TGTGCCAGCAGTGGCGGTAGCTCCTATAATTCACCCCTCCACTTT. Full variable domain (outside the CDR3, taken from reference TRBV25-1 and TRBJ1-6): EADIYQTPRYLVIGTGKKITLECSQTMGHDKMYWYQQDPGMELHLIHYSYGVNSTEKGDLSSESTVSRIRTEHFPLTLESARPSHTSQYLCASSGGSSYNSPLHFGNGTRLTVT.

The CDR3 sequence: CASSRNSYSYEQYF. In nucleotides, the CDR3 is TGTGCCAGCAGTCGCAATAGCTACTCCTACGAGCAGTACTTC. This sequence joins TRBV6-5 and TRBJ2-7; D not resolved. The V gene's germline CDR1 is MNHEY and CDR2 SVGAGI. V lost 5 bases and J 0 bases, leaving 11 bases between the germline ends. This CDR3 region has 14 residues.

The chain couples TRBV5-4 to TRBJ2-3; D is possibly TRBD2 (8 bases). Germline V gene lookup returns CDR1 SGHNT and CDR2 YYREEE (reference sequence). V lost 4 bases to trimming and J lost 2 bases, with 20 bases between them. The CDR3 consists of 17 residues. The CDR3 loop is CASSPNRGLGLTDTQYF. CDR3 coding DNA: TGTGCCAGCAGCCCTAACAGGGGACTAGGTCTCACAGATACGCAGTATTTT.

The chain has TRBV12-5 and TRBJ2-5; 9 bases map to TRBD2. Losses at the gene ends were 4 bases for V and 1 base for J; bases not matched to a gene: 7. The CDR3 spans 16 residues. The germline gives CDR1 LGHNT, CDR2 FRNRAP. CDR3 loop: CASGSGTSSGQETQYF. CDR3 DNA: TGTGCTAGTGGTTCGGGGACTAGCTCTGGCCAAGAGACCCAGTACTTC.

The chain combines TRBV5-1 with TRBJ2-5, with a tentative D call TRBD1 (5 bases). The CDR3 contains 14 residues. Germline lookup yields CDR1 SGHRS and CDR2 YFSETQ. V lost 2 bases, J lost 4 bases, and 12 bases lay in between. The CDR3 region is CASSLSRQGETQYF. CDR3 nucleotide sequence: TGCGCCAGCAGCTTATCTCGGCAGGGAGAGACCCAGTACTTC.

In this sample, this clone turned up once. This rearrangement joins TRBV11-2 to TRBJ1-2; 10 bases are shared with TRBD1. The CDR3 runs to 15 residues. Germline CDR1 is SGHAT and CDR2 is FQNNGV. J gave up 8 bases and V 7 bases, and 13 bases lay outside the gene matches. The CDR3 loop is CASTHGQGVWGGYTF. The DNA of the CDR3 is TGTGCCAGCACCCATGGACAGGGGGTTTGGGGAGGCTACACCTTC. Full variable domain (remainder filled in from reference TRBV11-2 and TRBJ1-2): EAGVAQSPRYKIIEKRQSVAFWCNPISGHATLYWYQQILGQGPKLLIQFQNNGVVDDSQLPKDRFSAERLKGVDSTLKIQPAKLEDSAVYLCASTHGQGVWGGYTFGSGTRLTVV.

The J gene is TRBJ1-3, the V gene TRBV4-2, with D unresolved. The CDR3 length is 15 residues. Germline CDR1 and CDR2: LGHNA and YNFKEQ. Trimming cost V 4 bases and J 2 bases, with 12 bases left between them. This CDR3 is CASSRTEEAGNTIYF. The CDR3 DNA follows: TGTGCCAGCAGCCGCACCGAAGAGGCTGGAAACACCATATATTTT.

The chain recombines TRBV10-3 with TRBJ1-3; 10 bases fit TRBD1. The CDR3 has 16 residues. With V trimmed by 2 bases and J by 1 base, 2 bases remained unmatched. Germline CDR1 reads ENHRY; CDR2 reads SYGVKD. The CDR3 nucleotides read TGTGCCATCAGTGAGATGGGACAGGGGTCTGGAAACACCATATATTTT. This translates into CAISEMGQGSGNTIYF.

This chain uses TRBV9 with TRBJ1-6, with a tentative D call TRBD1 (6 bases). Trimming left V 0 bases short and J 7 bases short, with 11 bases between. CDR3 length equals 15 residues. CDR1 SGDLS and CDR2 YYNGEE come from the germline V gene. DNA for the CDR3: TGTGCCAGCAGCGTAGGGGACATTAACAATTCACCCCTCCACTTT. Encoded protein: CASSVGDINNSPLHF. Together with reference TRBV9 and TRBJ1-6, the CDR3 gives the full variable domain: DSGVTQTPKHLITATGQRVTLRCSPRSGDLSVYWYQQSLDQGLQFLIQYYNGEERAKGNILERFSAQQFPDLHSELNLSSLELGDSALYFCASSVGDINNSPLHFGNGTRLTVT.

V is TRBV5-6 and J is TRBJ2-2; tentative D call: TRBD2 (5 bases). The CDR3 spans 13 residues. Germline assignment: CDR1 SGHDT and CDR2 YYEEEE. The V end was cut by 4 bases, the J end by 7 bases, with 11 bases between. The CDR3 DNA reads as TGTGCCAGCAGCATAACCCGGGGCGGGGAGCTGTTTTTT. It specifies CASSITRGGELFF.

The CDR3 nucleotides read TGTGCCAGCAGCCAAGATATCCCGGGACAGGGTAATGAAAAACTGTTTTTT. Translated: CASSQDIPGQGNEKLFF. The chain links TRBV14 to TRBJ1-4; TRBD1 matches 9 bases. Per the germline V gene, CDR1 is SGHDN and CDR2 is FVKESK. The CDR3 runs 17 residues. V shed 0 bases and J 4 bases; nucleotides not matched to a gene: 6.

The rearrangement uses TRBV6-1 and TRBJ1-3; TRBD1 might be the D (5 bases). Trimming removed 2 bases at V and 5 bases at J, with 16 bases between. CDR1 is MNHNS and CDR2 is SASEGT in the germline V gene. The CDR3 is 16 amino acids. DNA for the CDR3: TGTGCCAGCAGTGAATTGACGGGGGGTCAGAGAAACACCATATATTTT. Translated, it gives CASSELTGGQRNTIYF.

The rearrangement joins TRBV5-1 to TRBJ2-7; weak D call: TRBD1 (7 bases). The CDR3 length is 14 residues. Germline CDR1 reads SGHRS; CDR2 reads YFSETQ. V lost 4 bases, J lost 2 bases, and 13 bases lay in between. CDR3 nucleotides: TGCGCCAGCAGCCCGACAGGGAGGCCCTACGAGCAGTACTTC. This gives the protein CASSPTGRPYEQYF.